This T cell receptor (beta chain) stems from a study of blood T cell repertoires in COVID-19. Clones were read by immunoSEQ multiplex PCR, and TCRdb kept only the in-frame ones, dropping some. The table shows hundreds of thousands of clones, with 82% occurring only once. The CDR3 loop spans 16 amino acids. After removal of 4 bases from V and 5 bases from J, the junction contained 7 bases not matched to a gene. From germline, CDR1 is SGDLS and CDR2 YYNGEE. The source of this sequence is a woman of 80 years or more with active or convalescent COVID-19. The chain carries TRBV9 and TRBJ2-7; TRBD2 agrees at 15 bases. The sample was peripheral blood. Written as DNA, the CDR3 is TGTGCCAGCAGCCGGACTAGCGGGGGGGCTCCCCACGAGCAGTACTTC. It is translated as CASSRTSGGAPHEQYF.